The 12 T cell receptor beta chains given below trace back to one sample, sequenced in a study of CD8 T cells in ankylosing spondylitis. Via MiXCR, TCRdb re-called the 5' RACE reads, giving one row per CDR3 protein. The data show 80,000 to 100,000 distinct CDR3 sequences, about 8% seen once. Input material: blood, either unsorted or a sorted T cell fraction (not recorded which). Receptor source: a male donor with ankylosing spondylitis or in good health (not recorded which).

The chain uses TRBV7-9 and TRBJ1-1, with a weak D call TRBD1 (6 bases). The V end lost 4 bases, the J end lost 1 base, and 10 bases lay between the germline ends. This CDR3 contains 14 residues. Germline V lookup: CDR1 SEHNR, CDR2 FQNEAQ (reference sequence). Here the CDR3 reads CASSSWTANTEAFF. The CDR3 bases are TGTGCCAGCAGCTCCTGGACAGCGAACACTGAAGCTTTCTTT.

The sample holds many counts of this clonotype. The rearrangement links TRBV7-9 to TRBJ1-1, with a tentative D call TRBD1 (5 bases). The CDR3 consists of 15 residues. Deletions cut 0 bases from V and 1 base from J, with 9 bases between. CDR1 SEHNR and CDR2 FQNEAQ come from the germline V gene (reference sequence). The CDR3 region is CASSLAGRENTEAFF. CDR3 DNA sequence: TGTGCCAGCAGCTTAGCAGGCAGGGAGAACACTGAAGCTTTCTTT. Using reference TRBV7-9 and TRBJ1-1 for the parts outside the CDR3, the full variable domain is DTGVSQNPRHKITKRGQNVTFRCDPISEHNRLYWYRQTLGQGPEFLTYFQNEAQLEKSRLLSDRFSAERPKGSFSTLEIQRTEQGDSAMYLCASSLAGRENTEAFFGQGTRLTVV.

Ten or more counts support this clonotype. The rearrangement links TRBV10-3 to TRBJ2-3; 7 bases match TRBD1. The CDR3 sequence is 14 residues long. Trimming cost V 7 bases and J 0 bases; bases outside gene matches: 4. Germline CDR1 is ENHRY and CDR2 is SYGVKD. The CDR3 loop is CAIKGGSSTDTQYF. In DNA form, the CDR3 reads TGTGCCATCAAAGGGGGCAGTAGCACAGATACGCAGTATTTT.

This clonotype was counted many times. This chain links TRBV7-2 with TRBJ1-1; D gene ambiguous. CDR3 length: 15 residues. Trimming took off 1 base at V and 1 base at J, with 10 bases between the two ends. Germline lookup yields CDR1 SGHTA and CDR2 FQGNSA. The CDR3 nucleotides are TGTGCCAGCAGCTTAGGAGGCGGCCAGAACACTGAAGCTTTCTTT. Its translation is CASSLGGGQNTEAFF.

The sample holds many counts of this clonotype. The V call is TRBV12-3 or TRBV12-4, the J call TRBJ1-1; weak D call: TRBD1 (5 bases). Trimming left V 7 bases short and J 11 bases short, with 14 bases between. CDR3 size: 11 residues. This chain's CDR3 is CASTAGRGAFF. The CDR3 DNA sequence: TGTGCCAGCACCGCGGGCCGGGGGGCTTTCTTT.

This clonotype occurred many times. The chain is built from TRBV29-1 and TRBJ1-2; D unclear. This CDR3 comprises 12 residues. V was clipped by 4 bases and J by 0 bases, with 6 bases between them. In germline, CDR1 is SQVTM, CDR2 ANQGSEA. The CDR3 nucleotides are TGCAGCGTTGGGGGTGCTAACTATGGCTACACCTTC. Translating gives CSVGGANYGYTF.

This clonotype has just one count. The CDR3 DNA reads as TGTGCCAGCAGCTCGGGACTATACAATGAGCAGTTCTTC. The encoded protein is CASSSGLYNEQFF. This chain joins TRBV7-6 and TRBJ2-1, with 7 bases fitting TRBD2. The CDR3 is 13 amino acids. V dropped 4 bases and J dropped 4; count of bases not matched to a gene: 1. From germline, CDR1 is SGHVS and CDR2 FNYEAQ.

This clonotype was seen at least ten times. The chain employs TRBV30 and TRBJ2-3; 7 positions match TRBD1. The CDR3 length is 13 residues. Trimming cost V 5 bases and J 5 bases; bases outside gene matches: 7. Germline V gene sequence: CDR1 GTSNPN, CDR2 SVGIG (reference sequence). CDR3 amino acids: CAWRQGTGDTQYF. The DNA for the CDR3 is TGTGCCTGGCGACAGGGAACGGGAGATACGCAGTATTTT. The whole variable domain, remainder taken from reference TRBV30 and TRBJ2-3, is SQTIHQWPATLVQPVGSPLSLECTVEGTSNPNLYWYRQAAGRGLQLLFYSVGIGQISSEVPQNLSASRPQDRQFILSSKKLLLSDSGFYLCAWRQGTGDTQYFGPGTRLTVL.

This clonotype was counted at least ten times. V usage is TRBV27 and J usage is TRBJ2-1, with a weak D call TRBD2 (6 bases). This CDR3 comprises 12 residues. Germline loops: CDR1 MNHEY, CDR2 SMNVEV (reference sequence). Trimming left V 3 bases short and J 9 bases short, with 9 bases between. The CDR3: CASSFSGREQFF. CDR3 in DNA: TGTGCCAGCAGTTTTAGCGGACGTGAGCAGTTCTTC.

The table lists this clonotype with many counts. This sequence joins TRBV29-1 and TRBJ2-1; D is uncertain. The CDR3 totals 13 residues. The germline CDR1 and CDR2 sequences are SQVTM and ANQGSEA. Trimming stripped 5 bases from V and 10 bases from J, with 18 bases between. The CDR3 region has the DNA TGCAGCGTTCGGAGAGCCCTCAAAGGGGAGCAGTTCTTC. This translates into CSVRRALKGEQFF.

The table lists this clonotype with many counts. The chain links TRBV4-3 to TRBJ2-1; 9 bases fit TRBD1. There are 17 residues in the CDR3. Germline V gene sequence: CDR1 LGHNA, CDR2 YSLEER. V shed 1 base, J shed 3 bases, and the junction held 7 bases outside the gene matches. The CDR3 sequence is CASSQGETGGYYNEQFF. CDR3 sequence (DNA): TGCGCCAGCAGCCAAGGGGAGACAGGGGGATACTACAATGAGCAGTTCTTC.

There are many counts of this clonotype. This rearrangement joins TRBV28 to TRBJ1-1; D is uncertain. Germline CDR1 reads MDHEN; CDR2 reads SYDVKM. This CDR3 is built from 14 residues. Trimming took off 10 bases at V and 0 bases at J, with 15 bases between the two ends. CDR3 residues: CATTRSAMNTEAFF. The CDR3 DNA reads TGTGCCACCACACGGAGTGCGATGAACACTGAAGCTTTCTTT. The variable domain in full, completed from reference TRBV28 and TRBJ1-1, reads DVKVTQSSRYLVKRTGEKVFLECVQDMDHENMFWYRQDPGLGLRLIYFSYDVKMKEKGDIPEGYSVSREKKERFSLILESASTNQTSMYLCATTRSAMNTEAFFGQGTRLTVV.